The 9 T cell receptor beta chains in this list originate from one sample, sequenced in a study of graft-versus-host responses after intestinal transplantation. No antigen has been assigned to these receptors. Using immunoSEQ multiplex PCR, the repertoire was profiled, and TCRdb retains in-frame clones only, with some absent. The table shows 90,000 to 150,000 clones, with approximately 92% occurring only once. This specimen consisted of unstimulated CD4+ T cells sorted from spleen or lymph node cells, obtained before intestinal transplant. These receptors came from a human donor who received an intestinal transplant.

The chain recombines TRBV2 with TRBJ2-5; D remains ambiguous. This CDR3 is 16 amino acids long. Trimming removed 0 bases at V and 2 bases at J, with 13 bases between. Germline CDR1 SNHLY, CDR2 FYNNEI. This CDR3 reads CASSEALTKTQETQYF. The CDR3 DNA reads TGTGCCAGCAGTGAAGCGCTCACTAAAACACAAGAGACCCAGTACTTC.

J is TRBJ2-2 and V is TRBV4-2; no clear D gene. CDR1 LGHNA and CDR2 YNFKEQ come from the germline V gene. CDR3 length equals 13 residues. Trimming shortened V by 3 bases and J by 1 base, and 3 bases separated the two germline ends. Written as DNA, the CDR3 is TGTGCCAGCAGCCACAGGAACACCGGGGAGCTGTTTTTT. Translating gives CASSHRNTGELFF.

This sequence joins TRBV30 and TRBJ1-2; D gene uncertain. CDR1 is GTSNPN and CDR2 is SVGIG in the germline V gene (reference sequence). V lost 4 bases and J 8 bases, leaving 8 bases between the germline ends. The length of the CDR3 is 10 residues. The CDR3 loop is CAWKSRGYTF. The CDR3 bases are TGTGCCTGGAAGTCCCGGGGCTACACCTTC.

As DNA, the CDR3 is TGTGCCAGCAGCGCCTCGTCGAGCTCCTACAATGAGCAGTTCTTC. The encoded protein is CASSASSSSYNEQFF. The rearrangement links TRBV7-3 to TRBJ2-1; D is unresolved. With 5 bases removed from V and 0 bases from J, the gap between germline ends came to 11 bases. Looked up from germline, CDR1 is SGHTA and CDR2 is FQGTGA. This CDR3 is built from 15 residues.

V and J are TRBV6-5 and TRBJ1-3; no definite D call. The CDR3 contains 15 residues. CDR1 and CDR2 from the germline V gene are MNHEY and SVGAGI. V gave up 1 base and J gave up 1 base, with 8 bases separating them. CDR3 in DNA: TGTGCCAGCAGTTACTGGTCGGGTTCTGGAAACACCATATATTTT. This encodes CASSYWSGSGNTIYF.

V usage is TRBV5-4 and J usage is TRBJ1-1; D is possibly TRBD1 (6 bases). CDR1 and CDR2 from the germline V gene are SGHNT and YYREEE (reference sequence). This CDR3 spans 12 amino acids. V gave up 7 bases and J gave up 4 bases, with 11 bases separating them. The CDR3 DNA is TGTGCCAGCCACGGACAGAGCACTGAAGCTTTCTTT. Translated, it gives CASHGQSTEAFF. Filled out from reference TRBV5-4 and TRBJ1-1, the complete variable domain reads ETGVTQSPTHLIKTRGQQVTLRCSSQSGHNTVSWYQQALGQGPQFIFQYYREEENGRGNFPPRFSGLQFPNYSSELNVNALELDDSALYLCASHGQSTEAFFGQGTRLTVV.

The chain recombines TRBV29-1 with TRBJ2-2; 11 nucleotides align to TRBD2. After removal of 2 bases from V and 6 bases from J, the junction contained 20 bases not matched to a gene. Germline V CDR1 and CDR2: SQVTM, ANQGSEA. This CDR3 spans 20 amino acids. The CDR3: CSVEFHTRLAGGPIAGELFF. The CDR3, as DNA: TGCAGCGTTGAATTTCATACCCGGTTAGCGGGAGGGCCCATAGCCGGGGAGCTGTTTTTT.

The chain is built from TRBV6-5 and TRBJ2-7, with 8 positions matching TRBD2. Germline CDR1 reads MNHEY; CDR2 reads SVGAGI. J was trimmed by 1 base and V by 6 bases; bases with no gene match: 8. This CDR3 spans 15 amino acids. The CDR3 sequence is CASSPLAGLSYEQYF. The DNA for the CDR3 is TGTGCCAGCAGCCCCCTAGCGGGCCTATCCTACGAGCAGTACTTC.

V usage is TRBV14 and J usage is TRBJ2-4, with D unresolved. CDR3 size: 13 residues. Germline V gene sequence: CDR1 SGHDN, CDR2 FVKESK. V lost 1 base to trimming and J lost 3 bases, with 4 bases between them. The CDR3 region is CASSQAIKNIQYF. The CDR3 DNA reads TGTGCCAGCAGCCAAGCGATCAAAAACATTCAGTACTTC. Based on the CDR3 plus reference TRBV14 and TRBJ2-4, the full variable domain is EAGVTQFPSHSVIEKGQTVTLRCDPISGHDNLYWYRRVMGKEIKFLLHFVKESKQDESGMPNNRFLAERTGGTYSTLKVQPAELEDSGVYFCASSQAIKNIQYFGAGTRLSVL.